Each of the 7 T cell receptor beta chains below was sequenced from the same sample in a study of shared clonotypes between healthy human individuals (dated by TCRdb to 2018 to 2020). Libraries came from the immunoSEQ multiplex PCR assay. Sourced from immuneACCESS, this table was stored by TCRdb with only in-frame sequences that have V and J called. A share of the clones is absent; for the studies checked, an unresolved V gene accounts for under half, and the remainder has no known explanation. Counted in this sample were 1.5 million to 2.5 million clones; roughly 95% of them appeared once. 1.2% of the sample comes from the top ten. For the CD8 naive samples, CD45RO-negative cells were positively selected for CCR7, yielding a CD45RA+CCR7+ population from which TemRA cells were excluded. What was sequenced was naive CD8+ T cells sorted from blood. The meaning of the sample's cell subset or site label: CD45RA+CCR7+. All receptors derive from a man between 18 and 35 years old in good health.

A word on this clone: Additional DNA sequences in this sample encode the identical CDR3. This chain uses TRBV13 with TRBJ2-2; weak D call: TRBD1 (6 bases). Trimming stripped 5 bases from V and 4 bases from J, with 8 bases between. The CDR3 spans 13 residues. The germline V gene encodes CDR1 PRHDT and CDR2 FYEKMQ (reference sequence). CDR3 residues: CASSLQGTGELFF. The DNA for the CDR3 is TGTGCCAGCAGCCTACAGGGCACCGGGGAGCTGTTTTTT.

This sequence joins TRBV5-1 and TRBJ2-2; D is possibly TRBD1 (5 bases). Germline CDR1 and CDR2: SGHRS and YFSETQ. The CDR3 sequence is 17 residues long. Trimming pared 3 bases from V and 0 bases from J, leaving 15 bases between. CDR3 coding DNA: TGCGCCAGCAGCTGGCCGTCGGACACCCCGAACACCGGGGAGCTGTTTTTT. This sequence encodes CASSWPSDTPNTGELFF.

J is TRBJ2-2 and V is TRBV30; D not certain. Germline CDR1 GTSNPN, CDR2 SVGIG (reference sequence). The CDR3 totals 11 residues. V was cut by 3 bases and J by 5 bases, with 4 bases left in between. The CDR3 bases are TGTGCCTGGAGGGAAACCGGGGAGCTGTTTTTT. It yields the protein CAWRETGELFF.

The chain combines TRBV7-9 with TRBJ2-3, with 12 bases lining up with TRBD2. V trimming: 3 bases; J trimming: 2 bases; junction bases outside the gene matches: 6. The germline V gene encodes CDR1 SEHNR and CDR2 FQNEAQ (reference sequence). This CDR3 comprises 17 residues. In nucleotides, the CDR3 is TGTGCCAGCAGCTTCAGACTAGCGGGGGACACCACAGATACGCAGTATTTT. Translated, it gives CASSFRLAGDTTDTQYF.

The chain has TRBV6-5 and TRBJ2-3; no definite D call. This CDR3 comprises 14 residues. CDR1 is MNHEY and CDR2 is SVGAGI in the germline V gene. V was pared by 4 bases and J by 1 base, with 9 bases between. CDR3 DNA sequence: TGTGCCAGCAGTTTAATCGTCGGCACAGATACGCAGTATTTT. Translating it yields CASSLIVGTDTQYF.

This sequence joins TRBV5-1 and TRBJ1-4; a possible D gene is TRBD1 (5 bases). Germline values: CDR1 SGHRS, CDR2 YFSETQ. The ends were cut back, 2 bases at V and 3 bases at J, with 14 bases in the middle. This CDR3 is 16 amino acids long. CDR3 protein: CASSFDPGYSNEKLFF. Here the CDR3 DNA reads TGCGCCAGCAGCTTCGACCCAGGGTATTCTAATGAAAAACTGTTTTTT.

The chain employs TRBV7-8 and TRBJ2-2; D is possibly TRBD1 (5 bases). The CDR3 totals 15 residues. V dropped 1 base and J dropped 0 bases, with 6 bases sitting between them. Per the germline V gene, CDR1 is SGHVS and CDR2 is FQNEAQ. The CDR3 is CASSLGTTNTGELFF. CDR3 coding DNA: TGTGCCAGCAGCTTAGGGACAACGAACACCGGGGAGCTGTTTTTT. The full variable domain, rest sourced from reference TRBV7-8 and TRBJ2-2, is GAGVSQSPRYKVAKRGQDVALRCDPISGHVSLFWYQQALGQGPEFLTYFQNEAQLDKSGLPSDRFFAERPEGSVSTLKIQRTQQEDSAVYLCASSLGTTNTGELFFGEGSRLTVL.